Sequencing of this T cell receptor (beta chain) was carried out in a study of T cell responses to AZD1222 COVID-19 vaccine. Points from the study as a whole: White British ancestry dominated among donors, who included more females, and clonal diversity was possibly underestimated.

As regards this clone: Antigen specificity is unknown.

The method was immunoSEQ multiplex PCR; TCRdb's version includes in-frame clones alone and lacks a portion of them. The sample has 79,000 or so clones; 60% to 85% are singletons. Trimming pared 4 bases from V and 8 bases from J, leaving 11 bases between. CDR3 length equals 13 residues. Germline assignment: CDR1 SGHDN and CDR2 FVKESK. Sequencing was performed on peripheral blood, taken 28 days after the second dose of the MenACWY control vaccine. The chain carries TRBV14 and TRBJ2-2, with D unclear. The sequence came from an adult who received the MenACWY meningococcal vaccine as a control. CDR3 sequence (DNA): TGTGCCAGCAGCCCCTCAGTGATAGGGGAGCTGTTTTTT. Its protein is CASSPSVIGELFF.